A selection of T cell receptor beta chains follows, all from one sample in a study of blood T cell repertoires in COVID-19. Here immunoSEQ multiplex PCR was the method, and the copy in TCRdb shows in-frame clones only, minus some. The sample includes 250,000 to 350,000 clones, roughly 82% of them seen just once. Sequencing was performed on peripheral blood. The source is a woman between 50 and 59 years old with acute or convalescent COVID-19. Each CDR3 is given with its conserved first and last residue. The order of the fields is V gene, clone size, CDR3 protein. Expanded clones get a size class; other rows say once, few or many, or leave the size out.

TRBV10-3,.,CAPPSEAGELFF
TRBV5-5,.,CASSLQYTGELFF
TRBV6-5,.,CASSPWTGTDTQYF
TRBV5-6,.,CASSLISRGTYEQYF
TRBV14,.,CASGDSSYEQYF
TRBV9,.,CASSVYSGATNTGELFF
TRBV5-1,.,CASSFGGQLGLFF
TRBV7-3,few,CASSPGTSNLGGYTF
TRBV11-1,few,CASSDRDRLNYEQYF
TRBV18,.,CASSPPTGFSYEQYF
TRBV6-5,.,CASSYLRTGIETQYF
TRBV7-3,.,CASSLNLYNEQFF
TRBV7-9,once,CASSLYQGASNQPQHF
TRBV28,.,CASSLTGDTGELFF
TRBV9,.,CASSRTSLDTQYF
TRBV27,.,CASSHQGGSTYNEQFF
TRBV27,once,CASSLLGLAGGPRETQYF
TRBV9,.,CASSVGLRQGTEAFF
TRBV5-1,.,CASSPRTGSATNEKLFF
TRBV5-6,.,CASSSGGLAGGPPYYEQYF
TRBV5-1,.,CASSLTGESYEQYF
TRBV5-1,.,CASSQEAGSTSYNEQFF
TRBV28,.,CASSRPQGSIQPQHF
TRBV30,.,CAWAYEVGYTF
TRBV6-1,.,CASSSGTVSTDTQYF
TRBV10-2,once,CASTLTSGGTYEQYF
TRBV7-8,.,CASTSRKGSQDTQYF
TRBV24-1,.,CATSDSSGLAGELDTQYF
TRBV29-1,.,CSVDASYNEQFF
TRBV29-1,.,CSVDRGQETQYF
TRBV18,.,CASSPGAVNSPLHF
TRBV9,few,CASSVVWGAGELFF
TRBV4-2,.,CASSQVKAGVGTDTQYF
TRBV7-2,once,CASSLRVRGHFYNEQFF
TRBV3-1/TRBV3-2,few,CASSQAGGGSYEQYF
TRBV9,.,CASSVEMRGSYEQYF